Listed below are T cell receptor beta chains from one sample, sequenced in a study of blood T cell repertoires in COVID-19. Sequenced by immunoSEQ multiplex PCR; TCRdb stores in-frame clones only, minus some. Of about 380,000 clones listed, over 65% are singletons. Sequencing was done on a sample of peripheral blood. The source is a human donor with acute or convalescent COVID-19. The donor label of this sample is uncertain. Both conserved end residues are part of each CDR3. A D gene is named only where the DNA matches it firmly.

j_call d_call v_call cdr3_aa cdr3_nt
TRBJ1-3 NA TRBV19 CASSPTGLNSGNTIYF TGTGCCAGTAGCCCGACAGGTCTCAACTCTGGAAACACCATATATTTT
TRBJ2-2 NA TRBV19 CASSIPGHNTGELFF TGTGCCAGTAGTATCCCGGGACATAACACCGGGGAGCTGTTTTTT
TRBJ2-2 TRBD1 TRBV11-3 CASSLGQTNTGELFF TGTGCCAGCAGCTTGGGACAGACGAACACCGGGGAGCTGTTTTTT
TRBJ1-5 NA TRBV12-3/TRBV12-4 CASSLLYQPQHF TGTGCCAGCAGTTTATTATATCAGCCCCAGCATTTT
TRBJ2-3 NA TRBV4-1 CASSQGGGVPRSTDTQYF TGCGCCAGCAGCCAAGGGGGGGGCGTGCCGAGAAGCACAGATACGCAGTATTTT
TRBJ1-2 NA TRBV21-1 CASRNGGAAPGYGYTF TGTGCCAGCAGAAACGGAGGGGCCGCGCCGGGCTATGGCTACACCTTC
TRBJ2-2 TRBD2 TRBV28 CASSLSRLAGYTGELFF TGTGCCAGCAGTTTATCCCGGCTAGCGGGGTACACCGGGGAGCTGTTTTTT
TRBJ2-7 TRBD2 TRBV18 CASSPPGGRADEQYF TGTGCCAGCTCACCACCGGGCGGGAGGGCCGACGAGCAGTACTTC
TRBJ1-5 NA TRBV19 CASSRRAQPQHF TGTGCCAGTAGTAGGCGGGCTCAGCCCCAGCATTTT
TRBJ1-1 NA TRBV6-1 CASSGSPGTSMNTEAFF TGTGCCAGCAGTGGGAGTCCCGGGACATCTATGAACACTGAAGCTTTCTTT